This TCR beta chain was recovered during a study of CD8 T cells in Susac syndrome. Deletions cut 8 bases from V and 3 bases from J, with 24 bases between. This CDR3 is 16 amino acids long. The germline gives CDR1 DFQATT, CDR2 SNEGSKA (reference sequence). RNA, at roughly 0.45 to 1 ug, was reverse transcribed with random hexamers. TCRdb reprocessed the immunoSEQ multiplex PCR reads with MiXCR, giving one entry per CDR3 protein. The repertoire includes under 200,000 distinct CDR3 sequences, more than 85% of them detected once, and roughly 0.087% sits in the top ten. This chain uses TRBV20-1 with TRBJ2-3; D is possibly TRBD1 (6 bases). The sequenced material came from CD4+ T cells from PBMCs. This TCR came from a human donor with Susac syndrome. The CDR3 coding sequence is TGCAGTTCACGGCGGACAGCTCGATCAGAAACAGATACGCAGTATTTT. This gives the protein CSSRRTARSETDTQYF.